The next 15 T cell receptor beta chains were all read from a single sample in a study of glioma-infiltrating T cells after dendritic cell vaccination. The method was immunoSEQ multiplex PCR; TCRdb's version includes in-frame clones alone and lacks a portion of them. The sample consists of some 60,000 clones, roughly four fifths of them appearing once. Time point described: after dendritic cell vaccination, including at tumor progression/relapse. The sequenced sample was blood, obtained after dendritic cell vaccination. The source is a human donor with glioblastoma.

The chain has TRBV7-9 and TRBJ2-5; 7 bases align to TRBD2. This CDR3 region has 14 residues. V lost 8 bases to trimming and J lost 1 base; unmatched junction nucleotides: 7. The germline V gene has CDR1 SEHNR and CDR2 FQNEAQ (reference sequence). This CDR3 reads CASAREAGQETQYF. The CDR3 coding sequence is TGTGCCAGCGCACGGGAGGCAGGCCAAGAGACCCAGTACTTC.

The gene calls are TRBV5-4 and TRBJ1-2, with 7 bases fitting TRBD1. The CDR3 is 17 residues long. The V gene end was trimmed by 0 bases and the J gene end by 4 bases; junction bases not matched to a gene: 12. Germline CDR1 reads SGHNT; CDR2 reads YYREEE (reference sequence). The CDR3 DNA reads as TGTGCCAGCAGCTTGGGCCGCGGTGGACAGGACTTCTATGGCTACACCTTC. Translated: CASSLGRGGQDFYGYTF.

V gene TRBV10-2 combines with J gene TRBJ1-5; D possibly corresponds to TRBD1 (5 bases). Deletions cut 3 bases from V and 4 bases from J, with 7 bases between. From germline, CDR1 is WSHSY and CDR2 SAAADI. The CDR3 sequence is 13 residues long. The CDR3 region has the DNA TGCGCCAGCAGTGACGGGGGGAATCAGCCCCAGCATTTT. It codes for CASSDGGNQPQHF.

This chain connects TRBV11-3 to TRBJ1-4, with D unresolved. Germline CDR1 and CDR2: SGHNT and YENEEA. The V end lost 6 bases, the J end lost 8 bases, and 7 bases lay between the germline ends. The CDR3 extends over 11 amino acids. The CDR3 protein is CASSFKEKLFF. The CDR3 DNA reads TGTGCCAGCAGTTTTAAAGAAAAACTGTTTTTT. Variable domain in full (rest from reference TRBV11-3 and TRBJ1-4): EAGVVQSPRYKIIEKKQPVAFWCNPISGHNTLYWYLQNLGQGPELLIRYENEEAVDDSQLPKDRFSAERLKGVDSTLKIQPAELGDSAVYLCASSFKEKLFFGSGTQLSVL.

The chain links TRBV6-6 to TRBJ1-1; 9 bases map to TRBD1. From germline, CDR1 is MNHNY and CDR2 SVGAGI (reference sequence). This CDR3 has 14 residues. Trimming cost V 6 bases and J 10 bases; bases outside gene matches: 12. This CDR3 reads CASSRDRARGAAFF. The CDR3 DNA follows: TGTGCCAGCAGCCGGGACAGGGCCCGAGGTGCAGCTTTCTTT.

The chain joins TRBV4-1 to TRBJ2-7, with D possibly matching TRBD2 (6 bases). The CDR3 length is 17 residues. Germline V gene data show CDR1 as MGHRA and CDR2 as YSYEKL. V lost 0 bases to trimming and J lost 4 bases, with 19 bases between them. The CDR3 protein is CASSQESRFSGGYEQYF. CDR3 sequence (DNA): TGCGCCAGCAGCCAAGAGTCCCGATTTAGCGGAGGATACGAGCAGTACTTC.

J is TRBJ2-1 and V is TRBV6-6; 9 bases match TRBD1. The CDR3 sequence is 14 residues long. Germline loops: CDR1 MNHNY, CDR2 SVGAGI (reference sequence). Trimming cost V 5 bases and J 5 bases; bases outside gene matches: 4. Here the CDR3 DNA reads TGTGCCAGCAGTAGGACAGGGGAAGACAATGAGCAGTTCTTC. Translated: CASSRTGEDNEQFF.

This chain joins TRBV5-1 and TRBJ2-7, with 8 bases aligning to TRBD2. J was trimmed by 6 bases and V by 3 bases; bases with no gene match: 14. CDR3 size: 16 residues. The germline CDR1 and CDR2 sequences are SGHRS and YFSETQ. CDR3 DNA: TGCGCCAGCAGCTCACAAACCGGGACTAGAATAGTCGAGCAGTACTTC. Its protein product is CASSSQTGTRIVEQYF.

V is TRBV5-4 and J is TRBJ2-5; tentative D call: TRBD1 (5 bases). There are 15 residues in the CDR3. Germline-derived CDR1 and CDR2 are SGHNT and YYREEE (reference sequence). V was pared by 4 bases and J by 1 base, with 14 bases between. CDR3 amino acids: CASSQPDRLQETQYF. The CDR3 nucleotides read TGTGCCAGCAGCCAACCTGACAGACTCCAAGAGACCCAGTACTTC.

V and J are TRBV2 and TRBJ2-3, with 11 nucleotides matching TRBD2. J was trimmed by 6 bases and V by 7 bases; bases with no gene match: 3. The CDR3 contains 13 residues. Germline V lookup: CDR1 SNHLY, CDR2 FYNNEI. CDR3 loop: CASKGLAVDTQYF. The CDR3 DNA reads as TGTGCCAGCAAGGGACTAGCGGTGGATACGCAGTATTTT.

The chain carries TRBV5-4 and TRBJ2-3; 7 nucleotides agree with TRBD1. Unmatched junction bases numbered 8, after V lost 4 bases and J lost 0 bases. This CDR3 is built from 16 residues. Germline V gives CDR1 SGHNT, CDR2 YYREEE (reference sequence). CDR3 region: CASSPGTALSTDTQYF. For the CDR3, the DNA is TGTGCCAGCAGCCCCGGGACAGCTCTTAGCACAGATACGCAGTATTTT.

J is TRBJ2-7 and V is TRBV5-1; 13 bases map to TRBD2. The germline gives CDR1 SGHRS, CDR2 YFSETQ. The CDR3 extends over 15 amino acids. Unmatched junction bases numbered 4, after V lost 5 bases and J lost 2 bases. The CDR3 loop is CASSQGLAGAYEQYF. CDR3 DNA sequence: TGCGCCAGCAGTCAAGGACTAGCGGGGGCCTACGAGCAGTACTTC.

This clone has just one count. This chain uses TRBV27 with TRBJ1-1; D not resolved. This CDR3 is 13 amino acids long. Deletions cut 3 bases from V and 1 base from J, with 6 bases between. CDR1 is MNHEY and CDR2 is SMNVEV in the germline V gene (reference sequence). Here the CDR3 reads CASSFSKNTEAFF. The CDR3 DNA follows: TGTGCCAGCAGTTTTTCCAAGAACACTGAAGCTTTCTTT.

Details on this clone: Other DNA sequences from this sample encode an identical CDR3 as well. The gene calls are TRBV5-1 and TRBJ1-4, with TRBD1 matching over 9 bases. V lost 6 bases to trimming and J lost 4 bases; unmatched junction nucleotides: 4. The CDR3 loop spans 14 amino acids. CDR1 is SGHRS and CDR2 is YFSETQ in the germline V gene. The CDR3 DNA reads TGCGCCAGCACCGGGACAGGGAATAATGAAAAACTGTTTTTT. Translated, it gives CASTGTGNNEKLFF.

The gene calls are TRBV7-6 and TRBJ1-3; 8 bases fit TRBD1. CDR1 and CDR2 (germline): SGHVS, FNYEAQ. CDR3 size: 15 residues. V was pared by 5 bases and J by 6 bases, with 9 bases of the junction left unmatched. In DNA form, the CDR3 reads TGTGCCAGCAGCCCGCAGGACAGGGTTGAAAACACCATATATTTT. This sequence encodes CASSPQDRVENTIYF.